The rows below give T cell receptor beta chains drawn from one sample of a study of shared clonotypes between healthy human individuals. The assay was immunoSEQ multiplex PCR, and TCRdb's table has in-frame clones only and misses some. The sample contains about 450,000 clones, around 75% of which appear only once. Material for sequencing was PBMCs. These receptors were taken from a woman aged 40 to 50 in good health. Some clones in this sample may be carry-over from other donors' samples. Each CDR3 is given with its conserved first and last residue. A D gene is named only where the DNA matches it firmly. Size values are once, few and many counts, or a class for expanded clones, and some rows have none.

.	TRBJ1-2	12	.	TRBV5-4	TGTGCCAGCAGCCAGGGATCATGGAGCTACACCTTC	CASSQGSWSYTF
.	TRBJ1-2	13	once	TRBV14	TGTGCCAGCAGCCCGGGACGGAACTATGGCTACACCTTC	CASSPGRNYGYTF
TRBD1	TRBJ1-1	14	.	TRBV15	TGTGCCACCAGCAGAGTGGCAGGGGGCACAGGAGCTTTCTTT	CATSRVAGGTGAFF
TRBD1	TRBJ2-5	16	.	TRBV19	TGTGCCAGTAGTACCTCCGGGACAGGTGTTCGGGAGACCCAGTACTTC	CASSTSGTGVRETQYF
.	TRBJ1-4	15	.	TRBV5-1	TGCGCCAGCAGTTTTGGCGGCGAGGCCTATGAAAAACTGTTTTTT	CASSFGGEAYEKLFF
TRBD1	TRBJ1-2	13	many	TRBV18	TGTGCCAGCTCACCCACAGGGGGCTATGGCTACACCTTC	CASSPTGGYGYTF
.	TRBJ1-1	18	.	TRBV28	TGTGCCAGCAGTTTACTGGGGTCAGGCGGGACGGGGGACACTGAAGCTTTCTTT	CASSLLGSGGTGDTEAFF
.	TRBJ2-2	16	.	TRBV4-2	TGTGCCAGCAGCCCCGCCATGGAGTTGGGCACCGGGGAGCTGTTTTTT	CASSPAMELGTGELFF
.	TRBJ2-1	16	.	TRBV27	TGTGCCAGCAGTTTATCGAGGCTAGCGCCTAACAATGAGCAGTTCTTC	CASSLSRLAPNNEQFF
.	TRBJ1-2	11	.	TRBV25-1	TGTGCCAGCAGTGGATTCTATGGCTACACCTTC	CASSGFYGYTF
.	TRBJ2-1	14	once	TRBV27	TGTGCCAGCAGTTGGGGCGGGGTCTACAATGAGCAGTTCTTC	CASSWGGVYNEQFF
.	TRBJ2-1	16	.	TRBV11-2	TGTGCCAGCAGCTTAGATATCGGACCCAAGGTTAATGAGCAGTTCTTC	CASSLDIGPKVNEQFF
TRBD1	TRBJ1-2	14	.	TRBV11-2	TGTGCCAGCAGCTTAGAGGCGACAGGGGATGGCTACACCTTC	CASSLEATGDGYTF
.	TRBJ2-2	14	.	TRBV7-6	TGTGCCAGCAGCTTAGTCCGGAACACCGGGGAGCTGTTTTTT	CASSLVRNTGELFF
.	TRBJ1-1	13	.	TRBV29-1	TGCAGCGGTCGACTCCGGGTAAACACTGAAGCTTTCTTT	CSGRLRVNTEAFF
TRBD2	TRBJ2-7	16	.	TRBV27	TGTGCCAGCAGTCCGGGACTAGCGGAGACGACATACGAGCAGTACTTC	CASSPGLAETTYEQYF
TRBD2	TRBJ2-1	15	.	TRBV7-3	TGTGCCAGCAGCAAGACTAGCGGGAGGGGTAATGAGCAGTTCTTC	CASSKTSGRGNEQFF
.	TRBJ2-3	17	.	TRBV5-4	TGTGCCAGCAGCTCGTCACCGGGACCACGAGTCCCAGATACGCAGTATTTT	CASSSSPGPRVPDTQYF
TRBD1	TRBJ2-6	16	.	TRBV7-2	TGTGCCAGCAGCATCGCCAGGGGGACTGGGGCCAACGTCCTGACTTTC	CASSIARGTGANVLTF
.	TRBJ1-1	14	once	TRBV5-1	TGCGCCAGCAGCTCGGAAACGGCTGACACTGAAGCTTTCTTT	CASSSETADTEAFF
TRBD1	TRBJ1-5	16	many	TRBV6-1	TGTGCCAGCAGTGACGGGACAGGGGGGCGCAATCAGCCCCAGCATTTT	CASSDGTGGRNQPQHF
.	TRBJ1-5	13	few	TRBV19	TGTGCCAGTAGTATGGGGGGACTTCAGCCCCAGCATTTT	CASSMGGLQPQHF
TRBD1	TRBJ1-5	16	.	TRBV5-8	TGTGCCAGCAGCCCGAATGGTGGGACAGGGGGACGGCCCCAGCATTTT	CASSPNGGTGGRPQHF
.	TRBJ2-5	14	.	TRBV6-5	TGTGCCAGCAGTTACGGCGGGATCAGAGAGACCCAGTACTTC	CASSYGGIRETQYF
TRBD1	TRBJ2-5	14	.	TRBV7-9	TGTGCCAGCAGCAAGACAGGGGGATTAGAGACCCAGTACTTC	CASSKTGGLETQYF
TRBD1	TRBJ1-5	15	.	TRBV28	TGTGCCAGCAGTTTAGGGGGGACAGCCCCTCAGCCCCAGCATTTT	CASSLGGTAPQPQHF
.	TRBJ2-3	13	.	TRBV7-8	TGTGCCAGCAGCCGCCCGGGCACAGATACGCAGTATTTT	CASSRPGTDTQYF
.	TRBJ2-2	17	.	TRBV11-2	TGTGCCAGCAGCTTGGGGGCTGGGGGGCCGTCCACCGGGGAGCTGTTTTTT	CASSLGAGGPSTGELFF
.	TRBJ2-5	14	.	TRBV18	TGTGCCAGCTCACCACTAGAGGGAGGTGAGACCCAGTACTTC	CASSPLEGGETQYF
TRBD2	TRBJ2-2	15	few	TRBV15	TGTGCCACAACACCGGGACTAGCGAACACCGGGGAGCTGTTTTTT	CATTPGLANTGELFF
.	TRBJ2-7	15	.	TRBV18	TGTGCCAGCTCACCACCCCCAGGGATGTCCTACGAGCAGTACTTC	CASSPPPGMSYEQYF
.	TRBJ2-3	15	.	TRBV18	TGTGCCAGCTCACCAAGGGGAGGCCGCACAGATACGCAGTATTTT	CASSPRGGRTDTQYF
TRBD2	TRBJ2-7	15	few	TRBV5-4	TGTGCCAGCAGCTTGGCGACTAGCGGAGTATACGAGCAGTACTTC	CASSLATSGVYEQYF
.	TRBJ2-2	11	once	TRBV20-1	TGCAGTGCTAGGCAGGCCGGGGAGCTGTTTTTT	CSARQAGELFF
.	TRBJ1-1	11	medium-sized	TRBV30	TGTGCCTGGAGGGACATGACTGAAGCTTTCTTT	CAWRDMTEAFF
.	TRBJ2-5	15	.	TRBV29-1	TGCAGCGTGGGGTTCGGCAGCAGATTTCAAGAGACCCAGTACTTC	CSVGFGSRFQETQYF
.	TRBJ1-1	13	few	TRBV11-3	TGTGCCAGCAGCTCGAGGTTCGACTCTGAAGCTTTCTTT	CASSSRFDSEAFF
.	TRBJ2-5	16	.	TRBV25-1	TGTGCCAGCAGTGAATGGGGGGGACATCGGGGAGAGACCCAGTACTTC	CASSEWGGHRGETQYF
.	TRBJ2-7	15	.	TRBV11-2	TGTGCCAGCAGGTCCCCCGGGACACCAAGGATCGAGCAGTACTTC	CASRSPGTPRIEQYF
TRBD1	TRBJ2-7	15	.	TRBV6-5	TGTGCCAGCAGTAGACCGGGACAGGGCTCCCACGAGCAGTACTTC	CASSRPGQGSHEQYF
TRBD2	TRBJ2-3	15	.	TRBV5-1	TGCGCCAGCGCCCCGCGGGGAGGGGCGGCAGATACGCAGTATTTT	CASAPRGGAADTQYF
TRBD1	TRBJ2-3	14	.	TRBV6-4	TGTGCCAGCAGTCCCGGACAGGGTTCAGATACGCAGTATTTT	CASSPGQGSDTQYF
TRBD2	TRBJ2-7	16	.	TRBV11-1	TGTGCCAGCAGCTTAGACCTCGCGGGAGGTATGGACGAGCAGTACTTC	CASSLDLAGGMDEQYF
.	TRBJ1-1	15	.	TRBV27	TGTGCCAGCAGTTATGGGCGAGTGGGGGGGTCGGCCGCTTTCTTT	CASSYGRVGGSAAFF
.	TRBJ2-5	15	once	TRBV5-1	TGCGCCAGCAGCTTGGGGGCGGCAAGTCAAGAGACCCAGTACTTC	CASSLGAASQETQYF
.	TRBJ2-5	16	once	TRBV5-1	TGCGCCAGCAGCCTGACCCTCGCGGGACGAAAAGAGACCCAGTACTTC	CASSLTLAGRKETQYF
TRBD2	TRBJ2-7	14	.	TRBV5-1	TGCGCCAGCAGCTTGCTAACTAGCGACTACGAGCAGTACTTC	CASSLLTSDYEQYF
TRBD2	TRBJ2-1	14	.	TRBV5-1	TGCGCCAGCACCCCGACTAGCGGGAGCAATGAGCAGTTCTTC	CASTPTSGSNEQFF
TRBD2	TRBJ2-3	16	.	TRBV7-8	TGTGCCAGCAGCTCGCCGAGGCGGGAGCCCACAGATACGCAGTATTTT	CASSSPRREPTDTQYF
.	TRBJ2-7	13	once	TRBV27	TGTACCAGCAGTTCCGGGCAGGACTACGAGCAGTACTTC	CTSSSGQDYEQYF
TRBD1	TRBJ1-2	14	.	TRBV11-2	TGTGCCAGCAGCCCACAGGGGACAGAGTATGGCTACACCTTC	CASSPQGTEYGYTF
.	TRBJ2-1	13	.	TRBV2	TGTGCCAGCATCAGCCCACTCGGGAATGAGCAGTTCTTC	CASISPLGNEQFF
.	TRBJ2-1	14	.	TRBV5-1	TGCGCCAGCAGCTTGGAACTGGCTGACAATGAGCAGTTCTTC	CASSLELADNEQFF